This entry lists 9 T cell receptor beta chains sequenced from one sample in a study of metastatic and nonmetastatic thyroid tumors. Nobody among the patients had been given any treatment before thyroid surgery. MiXCR reprocessed the PCR reads for TCRdb. In the table there are just under 45,000 clones, approximately 3% of which are singletons. Material: blood. These receptors were obtained from a female donor with papillary thyroid cancer or a benign thyroid nodule (not recorded which). Some clones in this sample may be carry-over from other donors' samples.

This clone was detected many times. The genes are TRBV5-1 and TRBJ2-1, with D possibly being TRBD2 (6 bases). CDR3 size: 16 residues. Germline V gene lookup returns CDR1 SGHRS and CDR2 YFSETQ. Trimming left V 4 bases short and J 9 bases short, with 23 bases between. CDR3 sequence (DNA): TGCGCCAGCAGCGGCGAGACTAGAGTCCGTTTTGCTGAGCAGTTCTTC. Its protein is CASSGETRVRFAEQFF.

The chain employs TRBV27 and TRBJ2-2; TRBD1 aligns across 9 bases. The germline CDR1 and CDR2 sequences are MNHEY and SMNVEV (reference sequence). V was clipped by 4 bases and J by 4 bases; unmatched bases: 4. The CDR3 is made up of 15 amino acids. CDR3 region: CASSWDRVGTGELFF. The CDR3 bases are TGTGCCAGCAGTTGGGACAGGGTCGGCACCGGGGAGCTGTTTTTT.

Ten or more counts support this clone. The chain joins TRBV30 to TRBJ2-5; 10 bases are a match to TRBD2. The V gene end was trimmed by 4 bases and the J gene end by 13 bases; junction bases not matched to a gene: 15. Germline V gene sequence: CDR1 GTSNPN, CDR2 SVGIG (reference sequence). The CDR3 has 14 residues. The CDR3 region is CAWKVTSGPGPRYF. The CDR3 DNA sequence: TGTGCCTGGAAAGTGACTAGCGGGCCTGGGCCCCGGTACTTC.

This clone was detected many times. The rearrangement links TRBV5-6 to TRBJ2-5; 10 bases match TRBD1. This CDR3 spans 15 amino acids. V gave up 2 bases and J gave up 5 bases; unmatched junction bases: 6. Germline values: CDR1 SGHDT, CDR2 YYEEEE. For the CDR3, the DNA is TGTGCCAGCAGCTTAGGGGGACAGGGGTGGGAGACCCAGTACTTC. Amino acid sequence: CASSLGGQGWETQYF.

This clone was observed many times. The rearrangement links TRBV12-3 or TRBV12-4 to TRBJ2-2, with 7 positions matching TRBD1. The CDR3 loop spans 15 amino acids. The V gene end was trimmed by 5 bases and the J gene end by 2 bases; junction bases not matched to a gene: 5. The CDR3 DNA reads as TGTGCCAGCAGTCGTAGGGGGCCAAACACCGGGGAGCTGTTTTTT. It yields the protein CASSRRGPNTGELFF.

About this clone itself: One base away lies a much larger clone, so this may be a sequencing read error. The chain uses TRBV27 and TRBJ1-1; D is unresolved. Germline V gene sequence: CDR1 MNHEY, CDR2 SMNVEV (reference sequence). The CDR3 has 14 residues. The CDR3 DNA is TGTGCCGGCAGTTTAGGCTTATTCGACACTGAAGCTTTCTTT. Translation gives CAGSLGLFDTEAFF.

This clone was seen a handful of times. CDR3 sequence (DNA): TGTGCCATCGGCCCCGGACGCCGGGGGGGTGGGGGGCAGTATTTT. This sequence encodes CAIGPGRRGGGGQYF. The genes are TRBV4-2 and TRBJ2-3, with TRBD2 identical over 8 bases. Germline CDR1 is LGHNA and CDR2 is YNFKEQ. V was clipped by 10 bases and J by 11 bases; unmatched bases: 20. The CDR3 length is 15 residues.

This clone was seen at least ten times. The V gene is TRBV18, the J gene TRBJ2-6; 9 nucleotides agree with TRBD1. V was clipped by 6 bases and J by 0 bases; unmatched bases: 6. The CDR3 has 17 amino acids. Germline V gene sequence: CDR1 KGHSH, CDR2 LQKENI. The CDR3 DNA sequence: TGTGCCAGCTCCCGGGGACAGGGCAGCTCTGGGGCCAACGTCCTGACTTTC. Protein sequence: CASSRGQGSSGANVLTF.

This clone was observed at least ten times. The CDR3 loop is CASSVLAGDVNEQYF. DNA for the CDR3: TGTGCCAGCAGTGTATTAGCGGGAGACGTCAACGAGCAGTACTTC. The rearrangement links TRBV6-1 to TRBJ2-7, with TRBD2 matching over 9 bases. CDR1 is MNHNS, CDR2 SASEGT, per germline. J gave up 5 bases and V 4 bases, and 9 bases lay outside the gene matches. The CDR3 loop spans 15 amino acids.